A single sample gave rise to the 10 T cell receptor beta chains below, sequenced in a study of CD8 T cells in Susac syndrome (dated by TCRdb to about 2019). The library was produced with the immunoSEQ multiplex PCR assay. RNA was extracted with the RNeasy kit and roughly 0.45 to 1 ug was reverse transcribed using random hexamers. The public reads were reanalyzed by TCRdb: fastp trimming at Q25, MiXCR alignment, in-frame beta chains only. For every CDR3 protein sequence, its rows merge into one entry that carries the most common genes and DNA. Within this sample are about 170,000 distinct CDR3 sequences, with under 95% of them counted one time only. The top ten constitute around 0.097% of the sample. The sample comprised CD4+ T cells from PBMCs. These receptor sequences come from a human donor with multiple sclerosis.

This chain uses TRBV2 with TRBJ2-5; 10 nucleotides agree with TRBD2. J lost 5 bases, V lost 5 bases, and 8 bases had no gene match. The V gene's germline CDR1 is SNHLY and CDR2 FYNNEI. The CDR3 is 15 residues long. For the CDR3, the DNA is TGTGCCAGCAGTCCAGGGAGTAGCGGGGGGGAGACCCAGTACTTC. It codes for CASSPGSSGGETQYF.

J is TRBJ1-5 and V is TRBV19; TRBD1 matches 8 bases. Germline V gene sequence: CDR1 LNHDA, CDR2 SQIVND (reference sequence). The CDR3 is made up of 16 amino acids. Unmatched junction bases numbered 6, after V lost 4 bases and J lost 1 base. The CDR3 DNA is TGTGCCAGTAGTAGCGGACAGGGCAGGAGCAATCAGCCCCAGCATTTT. The encoded protein is CASSSGQGRSNQPQHF.

This clonotype was seen only a few times. The J gene is TRBJ2-7, the V gene TRBV30, with TRBD1 identical over 7 bases. This CDR3 is 12 amino acids long. Germline assignment: CDR1 GTSNPN and CDR2 SVGIG (reference sequence). The J segment lost 4 bases and the V segment lost 7 bases, leaving 7 bases of the junction unmatched. The CDR3 is CAFRDRFYEQYF. DNA of the CDR3: TGTGCCTTCCGGGACAGATTTTACGAGCAGTACTTC.

The V and J genes are TRBV5-1 and TRBJ2-1, with a possible D match to TRBD2 (6 bases). The CDR3 sequence is 15 residues long. The germline gives CDR1 SGHRS, CDR2 YFSETQ. The germline V and J ends were trimmed by 4 bases and 3 bases, with 14 bases remaining between them. This CDR3 reads CASSGGTSIYNEQFF. In DNA form, the CDR3 reads TGCGCCAGCAGCGGCGGTACTAGCATCTACAATGAGCAGTTCTTC.

The CDR3 DNA reads as TGCAGTGCTAGAGACCCCTATAGGGACAGGATCGACTCACCCCTCCACTTT. Its translation is CSARDPYRDRIDSPLHF. The V call is TRBV20-1, the J call TRBJ1-6, with 8 bases lining up with TRBD1. V was clipped by 0 bases and J by 10 bases; unmatched bases: 14. CDR3 length equals 17 residues. Germline-derived CDR1 and CDR2 are DFQATT and SNEGSKA (reference sequence).

The chain recombines TRBV20-1 with TRBJ2-7, with TRBD1 identical over 12 bases. Germline trimming cut 3 bases from V and 9 bases from J; bases unmatched to any gene: 9. CDR1 and CDR2 (germline): DFQATT, SNEGSKA (reference sequence). CDR3 length: 14 residues. In nucleotides, the CDR3 is TGCAGTGCTAGTGCGGGACAGGGGGCAAACGGGCAGTACTTC. It encodes CSASAGQGANGQYF.

The gene calls are TRBV24-1 and TRBJ1-2; D unresolved. The CDR3 extends over 13 amino acids. Germline CDR1 and CDR2: KGHDR and SFDVKD. V lost 0 bases and J lost 8, with 9 bases in between. The CDR3 bases are TGTGCCACCAGTGATTTGGAGGCTGACGGCTACACCTTC. Its translation: CATSDLEADGYTF.

The V and J genes are TRBV24-1 and TRBJ2-1, with D perhaps TRBD2 (6 bases). Germline V CDR1 and CDR2: KGHDR, SFDVKD. The CDR3 is 14 residues long. V lost 4 bases and J lost 7, with 13 bases in between. The CDR3 coding sequence is TGTGCCACCAGTGACTTCGGGAGTAGGAATGAGCAGTTCTTC. This encodes CATSDFGSRNEQFF.

This clonotype was counted between two and nine times. The chain couples TRBV3-1 to TRBJ1-1; D is unresolved. V lost 3 bases and J 1 base, leaving 6 bases between the germline ends. Germline-derived CDR1 and CDR2 are LGHDT and YNNKEL (reference sequence). This CDR3 has 13 amino acids. This CDR3 reads CASSHGQNTEAFF. The CDR3 coding sequence is TGTGCCAGCAGCCATGGGCAGAACACTGAAGCTTTCTTT.

The chain is built from TRBV7-2 and TRBJ2-3, with D maybe TRBD2 (6 bases). Trimming removed 5 bases from V and 2 bases from J, with 11 bases in between. Germline loops: CDR1 SGHTA, CDR2 FQGNSA. The CDR3 consists of 14 residues. CDR3 nucleotides: TGTGCCAGCAGCCCGGGACTCACCACAGATACGCAGTATTTT. Protein product: CASSPGLTTDTQYF.